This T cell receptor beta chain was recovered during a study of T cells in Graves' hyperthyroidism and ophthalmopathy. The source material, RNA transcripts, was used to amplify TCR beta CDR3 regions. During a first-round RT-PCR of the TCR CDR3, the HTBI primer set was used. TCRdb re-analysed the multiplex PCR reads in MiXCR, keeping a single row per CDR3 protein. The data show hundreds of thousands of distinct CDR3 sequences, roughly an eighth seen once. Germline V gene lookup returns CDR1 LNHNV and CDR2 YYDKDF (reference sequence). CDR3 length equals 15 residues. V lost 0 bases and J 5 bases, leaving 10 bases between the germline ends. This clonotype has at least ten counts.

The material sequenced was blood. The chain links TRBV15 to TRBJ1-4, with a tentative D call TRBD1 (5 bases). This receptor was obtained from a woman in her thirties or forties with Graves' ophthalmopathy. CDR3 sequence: CATSRDLGENEKLFF. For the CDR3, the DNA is TGTGCCACCAGCAGAGATTTGGGGGAGAATGAAAAACTGTTTTTT.